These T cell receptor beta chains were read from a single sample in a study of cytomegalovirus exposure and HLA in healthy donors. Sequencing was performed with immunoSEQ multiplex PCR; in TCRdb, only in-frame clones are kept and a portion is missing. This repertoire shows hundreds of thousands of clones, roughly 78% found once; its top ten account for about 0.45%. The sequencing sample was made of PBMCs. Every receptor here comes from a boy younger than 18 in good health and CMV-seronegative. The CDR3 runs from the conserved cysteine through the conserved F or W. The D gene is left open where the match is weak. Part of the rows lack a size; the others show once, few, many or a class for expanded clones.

TGTGCCAGCAGCATTGGACTGGAGGGCACTGAAGCTTTCTTT,CASSIGLEGTEAFF,TRBV7-9,.,.,TRBJ1-1
TGTGCCAGCAGGAACCCACGGACAGGGGGCGGTGAGACCCAGTACTTC,CASRNPRTGGGETQYF,TRBV2,TRBD1,.,TRBJ2-5
TGCGCCAGCAGCCAAGGCCCGGGACAGGGGGCAAGCTACACCTTC,CASSQGPGQGASYTF,TRBV4-1,TRBD1,.,TRBJ1-2
TGTGCCAGCAGCTTAGGCGGGGGGCCGACAGATACGCAGTATTTT,CASSLGGGPTDTQYF,TRBV7-9,TRBD2,.,TRBJ2-3
TGTGCCAGTAGTCCGGGCCGAGGAGGGGACACTGAAGCTTTCTTT,CASSPGRGGDTEAFF,TRBV19,.,.,TRBJ1-1
TGTGCCAGCAGTTCGAGACAGGAAAGCTCTGGAAACACCATATATTTT,CASSSRQESSGNTIYF,TRBV28,.,few,TRBJ1-3
TGCGCCAGCAGCATTTCCGGGACAGGGAACAATGAGCAGTTCTTC,CASSISGTGNNEQFF,TRBV5-1,TRBD1,once,TRBJ2-1
TGTGCCAGCAGGGATGGGACAGAAACCTACGAGCAGTACTTC,CASRDGTETYEQYF,TRBV2,TRBD1,.,TRBJ2-7
TGTGCCAGCAGCTTAAATCTGGGCCACACTGAAGCTTTCTTT,CASSLNLGHTEAFF,TRBV7-9,.,.,TRBJ1-1
TGTGCCAGCAGTAGTACCGGGACTAGTTCCTACAATGAGCAGTTCTTC,CASSSTGTSSYNEQFF,TRBV27,TRBD2,.,TRBJ2-1
TGTGCCAGCAGCTTCTCAACGACTAGCAACACCGGGGAGCTGTTTTTT,CASSFSTTSNTGELFF,TRBV7-9,TRBD2,few,TRBJ2-2
TGTGCCAGCAGCGTCCCGGGGGGGCGGGCCAACGTCCTGACTTTC,CASSVPGGRANVLTF,TRBV9,TRBD2,.,TRBJ2-6
TGTGCCAGCAGCCGCCTCAGCGGGTACAATGAGCAGTTCTTC,CASSRLSGYNEQFF,TRBV14,.,.,TRBJ2-1
TGTGCCAGTATCGGACTTTACAATGAGCAGTTCTTC,CASIGLYNEQFF,TRBV2,.,.,TRBJ2-1
TGTGCCAGCTCATGGTACGGGACAGGGAACTTGAACACTGAAGCTTTCTTT,CASSWYGTGNLNTEAFF,TRBV18,TRBD1,few,TRBJ1-1
TGTGCCAGCAGCCTCAGCACAGGGCTCGGGGAGCTGTTTTTT,CASSLSTGLGELFF,TRBV5-4,.,.,TRBJ2-2
TGTGCCACCAGCTCGGACAGGGGATTGAACACTGAAGCTTTCTTT,CATSSDRGLNTEAFF,TRBV15,TRBD1,.,TRBJ1-1
TGTGCCAGCAGCTCTGACAGGCCGAAAGCTAACTATGGCTACACCTTC,CASSSDRPKANYGYTF,TRBV5-6,.,once,TRBJ1-2
TGTGCCAGTAGTATCCAGGGCGCGAACTATGGCTACACCTTC,CASSIQGANYGYTF,TRBV19,.,.,TRBJ1-2
TGTGCCAGCAGCCATTCAGCGGGAGGTCCCTACGAGCAGTACTTC,CASSHSAGGPYEQYF,TRBV2,TRBD2,once,TRBJ2-7
TGTGCCAGCTCACCCGGGACAGGGGGGCCCTACGAGCAGTACTTC,CASSPGTGGPYEQYF,TRBV18,TRBD1,.,TRBJ2-7
TGCGCCAGCAGCGCTGGGACAACGAATCAGCCCCAGCATTTT,CASSAGTTNQPQHF,TRBV5-1,.,.,TRBJ1-5
TGTGCCAGCAGCCGGGACAGAGAAAACTATGGCTACACCTTC,CASSRDRENYGYTF,TRBV5-5,TRBD1,.,TRBJ1-2